This T cell receptor (beta chain) was obtained from a study of blood T cell repertoires in COVID-19. Study context: Researchers got acute and convalescent COVID-19 samples from the United States, Italy and Spain. PBMCs, B-cell-depleted T cells, or T cells were the source of the cDNA or gDNA that made up the material.

Original methodology: Amplification of reference gene primers was used by the study to estimate nucleated cell counts. Measured with immunoSEQ multiplex PCR; TCRdb has only the in-frame clones, and not every one. The V and J calls and the clone size are those of that table, but D and trimming were determined from the DNA. The sample comprises some 100,000 clones, around 85% of which are singletons, and more than 10% rests with the top ten. This clone has just one count. Given the absence of the conserved phenylalanine or tryptophan at the CDR3 end, a read error is likely. It is unclear where the CDR3 begins or ends on the DNA, so no DNA is shown, and the CDR3 is as TCRdb lists it. Inclusive of both ends, the CDR3 amounts to 12 amino acids.

The source is a human donor in a cohort sampled during active COVID-19. The chain has TRBV12-3 or TRBV12-4 and TRBJ2-7; the D call of TRBD1 is as the table states it, not checked on the DNA. Input material: peripheral blood. CDR3 loop: CASSSGRTGGSL.